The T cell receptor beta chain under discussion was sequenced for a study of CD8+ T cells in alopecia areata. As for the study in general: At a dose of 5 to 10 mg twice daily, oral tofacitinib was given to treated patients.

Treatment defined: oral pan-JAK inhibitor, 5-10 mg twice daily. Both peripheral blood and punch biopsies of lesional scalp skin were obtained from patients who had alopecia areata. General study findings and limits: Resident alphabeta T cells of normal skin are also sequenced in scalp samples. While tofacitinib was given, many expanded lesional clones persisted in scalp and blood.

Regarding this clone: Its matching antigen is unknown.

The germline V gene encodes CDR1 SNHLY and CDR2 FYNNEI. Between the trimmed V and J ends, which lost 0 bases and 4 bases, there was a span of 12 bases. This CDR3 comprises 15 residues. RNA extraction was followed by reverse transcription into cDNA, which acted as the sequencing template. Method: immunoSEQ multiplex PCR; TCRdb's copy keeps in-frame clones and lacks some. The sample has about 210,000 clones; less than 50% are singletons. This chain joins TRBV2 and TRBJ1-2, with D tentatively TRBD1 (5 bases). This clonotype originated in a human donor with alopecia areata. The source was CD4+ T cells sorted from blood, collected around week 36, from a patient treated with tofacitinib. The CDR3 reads CASSEASRGPYGYTF. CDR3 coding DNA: TGTGCCAGCAGTGAAGCGTCAAGGGGACCCTATGGCTACACCTTC.